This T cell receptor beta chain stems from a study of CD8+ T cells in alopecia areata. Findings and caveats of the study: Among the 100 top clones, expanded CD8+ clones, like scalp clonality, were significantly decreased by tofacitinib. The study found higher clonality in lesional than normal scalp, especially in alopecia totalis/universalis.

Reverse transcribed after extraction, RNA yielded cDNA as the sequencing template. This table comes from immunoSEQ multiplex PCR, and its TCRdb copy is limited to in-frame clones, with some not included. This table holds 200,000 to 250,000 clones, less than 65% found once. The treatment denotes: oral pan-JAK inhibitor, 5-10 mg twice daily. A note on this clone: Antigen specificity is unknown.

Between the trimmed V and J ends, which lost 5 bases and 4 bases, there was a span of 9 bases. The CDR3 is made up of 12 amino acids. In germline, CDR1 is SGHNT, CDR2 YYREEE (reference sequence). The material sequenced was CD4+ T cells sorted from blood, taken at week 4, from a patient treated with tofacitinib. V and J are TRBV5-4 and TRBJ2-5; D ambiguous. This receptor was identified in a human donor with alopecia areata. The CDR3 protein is CASSRVLETQYF. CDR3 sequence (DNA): TGTGCCAGCAGTCGGGTCTTAGAGACCCAGTACTTC.